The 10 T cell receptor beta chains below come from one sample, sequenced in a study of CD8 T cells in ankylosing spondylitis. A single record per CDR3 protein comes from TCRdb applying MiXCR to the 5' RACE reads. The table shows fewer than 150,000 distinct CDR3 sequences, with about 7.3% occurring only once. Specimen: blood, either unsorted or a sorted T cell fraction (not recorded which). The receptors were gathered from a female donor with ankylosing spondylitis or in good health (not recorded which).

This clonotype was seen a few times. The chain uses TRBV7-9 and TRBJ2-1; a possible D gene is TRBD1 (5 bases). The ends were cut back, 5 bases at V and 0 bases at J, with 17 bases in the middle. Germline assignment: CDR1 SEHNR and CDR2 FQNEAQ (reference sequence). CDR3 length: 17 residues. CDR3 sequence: CASSENRQPSSYNEQFF. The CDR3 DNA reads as TGTGCCAGCAGCGAAAACAGACAGCCAAGCTCCTACAATGAGCAGTTCTTC.

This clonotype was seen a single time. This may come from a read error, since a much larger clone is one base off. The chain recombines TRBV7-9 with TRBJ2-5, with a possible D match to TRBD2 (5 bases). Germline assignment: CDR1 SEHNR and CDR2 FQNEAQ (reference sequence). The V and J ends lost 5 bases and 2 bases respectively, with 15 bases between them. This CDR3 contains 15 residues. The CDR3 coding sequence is TGTGCCAGCAGCCCCCTCGAACTAGATCAAGAGACCCAGTACTTC. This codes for CASSPLELDQETQYF.

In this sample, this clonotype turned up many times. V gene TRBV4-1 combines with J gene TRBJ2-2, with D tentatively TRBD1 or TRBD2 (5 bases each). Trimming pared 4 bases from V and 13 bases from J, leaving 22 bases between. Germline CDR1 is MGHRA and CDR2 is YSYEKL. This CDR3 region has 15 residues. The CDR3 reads CASSPRAGNGMGLFF. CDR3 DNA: TGCGCCAGCAGCCCCCGGGCAGGGAACGGGATGGGGCTGTTTTTT.

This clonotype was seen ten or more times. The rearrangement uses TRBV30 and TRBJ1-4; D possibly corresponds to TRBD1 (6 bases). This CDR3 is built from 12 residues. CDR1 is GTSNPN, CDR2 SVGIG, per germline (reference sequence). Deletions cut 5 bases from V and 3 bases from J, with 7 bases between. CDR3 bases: TGTGCCTGGGGACAGTCTAATGAAAAACTGTTTTTT. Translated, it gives CAWGQSNEKLFF.

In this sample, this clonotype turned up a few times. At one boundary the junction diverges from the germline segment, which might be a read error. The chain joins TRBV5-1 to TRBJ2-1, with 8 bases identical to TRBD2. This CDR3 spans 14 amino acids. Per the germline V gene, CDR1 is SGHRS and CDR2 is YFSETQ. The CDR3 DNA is TGCGCCAGCACTCGGGGGGGTTCCTCCAATGAGCAGTTCTTC. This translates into CASTRGGSSNEQFF.

CDR3 sequence: CASSLQDGEQYF. The CDR3 DNA sequence: TGTGCCAGCAGCTTGCAGGACGGCGAGCAGTACTTC. V and J are TRBV7-6 and TRBJ2-7; D remains ambiguous. Per the germline V gene, CDR1 is SGHVS and CDR2 is FNYEAQ. CDR3 length equals 12 residues. Trimming removed 3 bases from V and 6 bases from J, with 9 bases in between.

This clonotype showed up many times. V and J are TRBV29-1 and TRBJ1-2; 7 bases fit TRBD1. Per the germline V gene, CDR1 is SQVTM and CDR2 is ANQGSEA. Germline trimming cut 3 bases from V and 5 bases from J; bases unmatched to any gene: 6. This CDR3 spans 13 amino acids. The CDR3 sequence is CSVDSGGSYGYTF. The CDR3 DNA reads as TGCAGCGTTGATTCAGGGGGAAGTTATGGCTACACCTTC.

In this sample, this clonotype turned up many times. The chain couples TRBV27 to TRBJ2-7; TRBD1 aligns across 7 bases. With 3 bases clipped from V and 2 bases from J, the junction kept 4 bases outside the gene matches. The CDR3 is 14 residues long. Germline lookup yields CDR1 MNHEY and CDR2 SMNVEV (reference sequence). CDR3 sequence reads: CASSLYRGAYEQYF. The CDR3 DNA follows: TGTGCCAGCAGTTTGTACAGGGGCGCCTACGAGCAGTACTTC.

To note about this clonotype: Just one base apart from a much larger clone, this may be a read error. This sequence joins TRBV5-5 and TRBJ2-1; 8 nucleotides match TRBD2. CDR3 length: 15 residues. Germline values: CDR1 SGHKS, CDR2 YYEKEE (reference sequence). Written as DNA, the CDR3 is TGTGCCAGCAGCTCCGGGACTAGAGGTTATAATGCGCAGTTCTTC. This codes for CASSSGTRGYNAQFF.

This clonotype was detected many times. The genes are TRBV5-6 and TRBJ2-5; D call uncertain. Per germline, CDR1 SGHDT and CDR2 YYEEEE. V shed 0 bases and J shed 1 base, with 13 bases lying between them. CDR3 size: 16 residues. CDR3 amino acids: CASSLGRSNLQETQYF. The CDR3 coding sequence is TGTGCCAGCAGCTTGGGGCGGAGTAACCTCCAAGAGACCCAGTACTTC.